In its sample, the clone carrying this TCR beta chain was seen a few times. Employing constant-segment primers, 5'RACE generated TCR alpha and TCR beta cDNA libraries bearing sample barcodes and UMIs. TCRdb used MiXCR to reprocess the 5' RACE reads, holding one entry per CDR3 protein. The table lists just under 550,000 distinct CDR3 sequences, around 21% of them singletons, with around 12% in the top ten. These data are taken from a study of T-cell memory formation after mild COVID-19. The V gene's germline CDR1 is MNHEY and CDR2 SVGAGI. This CDR3 is 13 amino acids long. Losses at the gene ends were 6 bases for V and 6 bases for J; bases not matched to a gene: 4.

This receptor was taken from an adult woman who had mild COVID-19 (a few samples of this study predate the infection). Cell type and time point are not known. The chain links TRBV6-5 to TRBJ2-1, with 8 bases fitting TRBD1. The sample consisted of PBMCs or a T cell subset sorted from them (not recorded which). CDR3 sequence reads: CASRADRVNEQFF. CDR3 DNA: TGTGCCAGCAGGGCGGACAGGGTCAATGAGCAGTTCTTC.